This TCR beta chain was found in a study of cytomegalovirus exposure and HLA in healthy donors. Findings of the study overall: About 87% or about 30% of the time was how often most TCR beta V segments were productive, according to an earlier analysis. Immune exposure information comprised only CMV serostatus.

This clone appeared a few times. Antigen specificity is unknown. PCR involved 60 Vbeta and 13 Jbeta primers. The protocol was immunoSEQ multiplex PCR, while the TCRdb copy is restricted to in-frame clones and leaves out a portion. The sample holds tens of thousands of clones, over 9% seen once. The CDR3 is 13 residues long. Trimming stripped 1 base from V and 13 bases from J, with 15 bases between. Germline lookup yields CDR1 SGHRS and CDR2 YFSETQ. The chain employs TRBV5-1 and TRBJ2-1; D might be TRBD1 (6 bases). The sequence was obtained from a man in his fifties or sixties in good health and CMV-seropositive. Material for sequencing was PBMCs. The CDR3 here is CASSLMGALDQFF. The CDR3 DNA reads as TGCGCCAGCAGCTTGATGGGGGCCCTTGATCAGTTCTTC.